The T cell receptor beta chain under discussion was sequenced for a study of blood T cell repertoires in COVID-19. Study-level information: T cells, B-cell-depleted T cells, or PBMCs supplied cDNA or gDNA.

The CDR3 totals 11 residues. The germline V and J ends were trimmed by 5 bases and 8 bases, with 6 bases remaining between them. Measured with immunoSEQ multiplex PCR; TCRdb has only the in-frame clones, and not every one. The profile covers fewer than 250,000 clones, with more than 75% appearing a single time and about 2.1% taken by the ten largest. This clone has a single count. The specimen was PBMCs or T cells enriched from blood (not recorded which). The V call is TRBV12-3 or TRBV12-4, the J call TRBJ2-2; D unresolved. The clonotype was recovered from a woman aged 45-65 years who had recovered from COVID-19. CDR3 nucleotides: TGTGCCAGCAGTCAGGCTGGGGAGCTGTTTTTT. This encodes CASSQAGELFF.